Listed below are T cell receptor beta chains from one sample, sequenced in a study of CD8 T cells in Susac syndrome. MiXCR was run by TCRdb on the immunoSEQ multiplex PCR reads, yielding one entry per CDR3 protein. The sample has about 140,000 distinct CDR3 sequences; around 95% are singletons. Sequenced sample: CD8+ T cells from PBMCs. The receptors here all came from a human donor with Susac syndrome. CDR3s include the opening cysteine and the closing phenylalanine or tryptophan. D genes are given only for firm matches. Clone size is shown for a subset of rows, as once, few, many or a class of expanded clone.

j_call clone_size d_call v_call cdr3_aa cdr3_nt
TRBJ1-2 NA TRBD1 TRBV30 CAASGQATNYGYTF TGTGCCGCCTCCGGACAGGCCACTAACTATGGCTACACCTTC
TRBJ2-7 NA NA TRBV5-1 CASTQQGGTTYEQYF TGCGCCAGCACACAACAGGGGGGGACCACCTACGAGCAGTACTTC
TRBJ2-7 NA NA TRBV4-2 CASSHRTDSYEQYF TGTGCCAGCAGCCATCGGACAGACTCCTACGAGCAGTACTTC
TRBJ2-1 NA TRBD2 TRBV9 CASSNQREVGYNEQFF TGTGCCAGCAGCAATCAGCGGGAGGTGGGGTACAATGAGCAGTTCTTC
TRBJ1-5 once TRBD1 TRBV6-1 CASSDMTGGYSNQPQHF TGTGCCAGCAGTGACATGACAGGGGGATATAGCAATCAGCCCCAGCATTTT
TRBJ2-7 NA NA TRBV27 CASRNAGTPGYEQYF TGTGCCAGCCGAAATGCCGGGACCCCGGGCTACGAGCAGTACTTC
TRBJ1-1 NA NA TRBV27 CASSLSFRQGTEAFF TGTGCCAGCAGTTTATCTTTTCGGCAGGGAACTGAAGCTTTCTTT
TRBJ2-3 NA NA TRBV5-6 CASSFEDTQYF TGTGCCAGCAGCTTTGAAGATACGCAGTATTTT
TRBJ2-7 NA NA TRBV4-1 CASSQGSSLSEQYF TGCGCCAGCAGCCAAGGGAGCTCTTTAAGCGAGCAGTACTTC
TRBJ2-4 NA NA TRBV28 CASSFGQLQYF TGTGCCAGCAGCTTTGGACAACTTCAGTACTTC
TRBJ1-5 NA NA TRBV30 CAWSDSDSQPQHF TGTGCCTGGAGTGACTCGGATAGTCAGCCCCAGCATTTT
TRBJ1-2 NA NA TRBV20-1 CSARDPGDGYTF TGCAGTGCTAGAGATCCCGGGGATGGCTACACCTTC
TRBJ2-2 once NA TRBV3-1 CASSQGGGANTGELFF TGTGCCAGCAGCCAAGGTGGCGGAGCGAACACCGGGGAGCTGTTTTTT
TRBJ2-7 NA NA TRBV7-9 CASRPLDYEQYF TGTGCCAGCAGACCCTTGGACTACGAGCAGTACTTC
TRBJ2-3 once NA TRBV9 CASSQGWGGGTDTQYF TGTGCCAGCAGCCAAGGGTGGGGAGGAGGTACAGATACGCAGTATTTT
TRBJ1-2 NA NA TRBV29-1 CSVEVAPEGYTF TGCAGCGTTGAAGTGGCCCCGGAAGGCTACACCTTC
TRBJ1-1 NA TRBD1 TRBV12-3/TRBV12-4 CASSFNRGTEAFF TGTGCCAGCAGTTTCAACAGGGGCACTGAAGCTTTCTTT
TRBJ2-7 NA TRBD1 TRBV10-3 CAISDRDRETNEQYF TGTGCCATCAGTGACCGGGACAGGGAAACCAACGAGCAGTACTTC
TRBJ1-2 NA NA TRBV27 CASREWGKTNYGYTF TGTGCCAGCAGGGAATGGGGCAAAACAAACTATGGCTACACCTTC
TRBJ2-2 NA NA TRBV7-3 CASARQTNTGELFF TGTGCCAGCGCGCGACAGACGAACACCGGGGAGCTGTTTTTT
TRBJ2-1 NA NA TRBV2 CASSDDEQFF TGTGCCAGCAGTGATGATGAGCAGTTCTTC
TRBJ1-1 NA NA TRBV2 CAGRGETKNTEAFF TGTGCCGGGAGGGGGGAAACAAAGAACACTGAAGCTTTCTTT
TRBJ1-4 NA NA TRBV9 CASSATNEKLFF TGTGCCAGCAGCGCTACGAATGAAAAACTGTTTTTT
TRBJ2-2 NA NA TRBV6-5 CAVGSGELFF TGTGCCGTGGGAAGCGGGGAGCTGTTTTTT
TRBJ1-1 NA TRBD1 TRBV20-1 CSARQGAGTEAFF TGCAGTGCTAGACAGGGGGCAGGCACTGAAGCTTTCTTT
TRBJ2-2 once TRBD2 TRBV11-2 CASSPIAGANTGELFF TGTGCCAGCAGCCCTATAGCGGGGGCGAACACCGGGGAGCTGTTTTTT
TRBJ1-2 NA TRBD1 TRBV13 CASSLGNPGQGNYGYTF TGTGCCAGCAGCTTGGGGAACCCGGGACAGGGGAACTATGGCTACACCTTC
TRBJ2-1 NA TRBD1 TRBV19 CASTGPRDRLGNEQFF TGTGCCAGTACTGGACCCCGGGACAGGCTCGGGAATGAGCAGTTCTTC